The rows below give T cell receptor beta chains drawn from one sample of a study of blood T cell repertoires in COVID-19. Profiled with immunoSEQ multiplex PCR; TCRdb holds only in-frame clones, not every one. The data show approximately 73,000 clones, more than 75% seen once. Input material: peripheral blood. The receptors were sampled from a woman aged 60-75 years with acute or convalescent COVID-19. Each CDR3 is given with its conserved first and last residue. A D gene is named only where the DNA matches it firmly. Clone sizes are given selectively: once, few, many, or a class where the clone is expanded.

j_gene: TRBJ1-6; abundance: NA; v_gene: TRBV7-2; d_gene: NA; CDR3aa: CASSLGGLESPLHF; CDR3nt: TGTGCCAGCAGCTTAGGAGGGTTGGAGTCACCCCTCCACTTT
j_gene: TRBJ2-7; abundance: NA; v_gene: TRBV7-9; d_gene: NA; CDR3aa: CASSSGGVYEQYF; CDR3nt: TGTGCCAGCAGCTCCGGGGGTGTCTACGAGCAGTACTTC
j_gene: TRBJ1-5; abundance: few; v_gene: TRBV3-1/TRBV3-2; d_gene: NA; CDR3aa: CASSQTNSNQPQHF; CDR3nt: TGTGCCAGCAGCCAAACTAATAGCAATCAGCCCCAGCATTTT
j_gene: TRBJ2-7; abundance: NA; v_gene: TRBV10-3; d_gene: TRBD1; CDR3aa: CAISQGVVDEQYF; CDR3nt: TGTGCCATCAGCCAGGGGGTAGTCGACGAGCAGTACTTC
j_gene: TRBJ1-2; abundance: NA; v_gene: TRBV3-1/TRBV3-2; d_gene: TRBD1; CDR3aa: CASSQDRRGGSWGYTF; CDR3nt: TGTGCCAGCAGCCAAGATCGGAGAGGGGGCTCTTGGGGCTACACCTTC
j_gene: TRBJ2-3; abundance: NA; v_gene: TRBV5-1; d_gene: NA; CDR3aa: CASSRRESTDTQYF; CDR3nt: TGCGCCAGCAGCCGCCGGGAATCCACAGATACGCAGTATTTT
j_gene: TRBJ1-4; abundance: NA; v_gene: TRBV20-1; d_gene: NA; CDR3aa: CSGQNNEKLFF; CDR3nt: TGCAGTGGACAGAATAATGAAAAACTGTTTTTT
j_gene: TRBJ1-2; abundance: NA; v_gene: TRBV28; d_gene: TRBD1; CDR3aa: CASSATGGAGYGYTF; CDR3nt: TGTGCCAGCAGCGCTACAGGGGGCGCTGGCTATGGCTACACCTTC
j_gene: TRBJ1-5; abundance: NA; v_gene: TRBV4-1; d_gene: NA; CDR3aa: CASSQGRVGQPQHF; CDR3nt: TGCGCCAGCAGCCAAGGCAGGGTTGGTCAGCCCCAGCATTTT
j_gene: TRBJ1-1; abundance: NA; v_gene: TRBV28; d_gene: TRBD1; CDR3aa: CASSSWDRETEAFF; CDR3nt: TGTGCCAGCAGCTCCTGGGACAGGGAAACTGAAGCTTTCTTT
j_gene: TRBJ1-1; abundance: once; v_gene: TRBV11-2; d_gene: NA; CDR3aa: CASSLADIIPEAFF; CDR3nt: TGTGCCAGCAGCTTGGCGGACATCATCCCTGAAGCTTTCTTT
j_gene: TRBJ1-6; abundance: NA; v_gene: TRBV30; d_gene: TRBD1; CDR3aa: CAWSTRGQGLDSPLHF; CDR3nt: TGTGCCTGGAGCACACGGGGACAGGGGTTAGATTCACCCCTCCACTTT
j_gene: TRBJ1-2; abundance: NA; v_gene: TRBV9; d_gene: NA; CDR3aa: CASSVADSSYGYTF; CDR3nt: TGTGCCAGCAGCGTAGCTGACAGCAGCTATGGCTACACCTTC
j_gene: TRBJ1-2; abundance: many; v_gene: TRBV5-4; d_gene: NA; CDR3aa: CASSLTANYGYTF; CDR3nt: TGTGCCAGCAGCTTGACAGCTAACTATGGCTACACCTTC
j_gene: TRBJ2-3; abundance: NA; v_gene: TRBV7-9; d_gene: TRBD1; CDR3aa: CASSTGGYTDTQYF; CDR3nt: TGTGCCAGCAGCACAGGGGGCTACACAGATACGCAGTATTTT
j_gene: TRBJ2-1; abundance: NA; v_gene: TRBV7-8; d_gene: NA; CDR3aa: CASSLLAGTSSYNEQFF; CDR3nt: TGTGCCAGCAGCTTACTAGCCGGGACAAGCTCCTACAATGAGCAGTTCTTC
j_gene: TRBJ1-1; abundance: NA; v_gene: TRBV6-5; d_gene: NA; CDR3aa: CASSYADSSEAFF; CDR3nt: TGTGCCAGCAGTTACGCGGACAGTTCTGAAGCTTTCTTT
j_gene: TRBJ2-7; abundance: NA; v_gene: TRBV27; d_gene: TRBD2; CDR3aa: CASSLKPSGTYEQYF; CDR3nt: TGTGCCAGCAGTTTAAAGCCTAGCGGGACCTACGAGCAGTACTTC
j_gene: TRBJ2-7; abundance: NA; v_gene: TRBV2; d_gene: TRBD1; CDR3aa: CASTPEQGTGEQYF; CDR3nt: TGTGCCAGCACCCCAGAACAGGGGACGGGGGAGCAGTACTTC
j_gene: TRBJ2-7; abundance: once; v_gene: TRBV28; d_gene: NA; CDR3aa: CASSLEGTIYEQYF; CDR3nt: TGTGCCAGCAGTTTGGAGGGTACCATCTACGAGCAGTACTTC
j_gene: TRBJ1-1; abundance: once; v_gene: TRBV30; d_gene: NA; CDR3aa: CAWSVGGTMEAFF; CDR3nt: TGTGCCTGGAGTGTAGGAGGAACGATGGAAGCTTTCTTT
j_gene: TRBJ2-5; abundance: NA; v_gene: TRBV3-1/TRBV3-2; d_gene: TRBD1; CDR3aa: CASSNNRGRETQYF; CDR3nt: TGTGCCAGCAGCAACAACAGGGGGCGCGAGACCCAGTACTTC
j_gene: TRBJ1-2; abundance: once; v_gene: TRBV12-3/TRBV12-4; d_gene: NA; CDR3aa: CASSSFGYTF; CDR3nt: TGTGCCAGCAGTTCTTTCGGCTACACCTTC
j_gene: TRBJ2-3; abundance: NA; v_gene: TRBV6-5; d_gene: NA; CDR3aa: CATTGTSTDTQYF; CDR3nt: TGTGCCACCACCGGGACTAGCACAGATACGCAGTATTTT
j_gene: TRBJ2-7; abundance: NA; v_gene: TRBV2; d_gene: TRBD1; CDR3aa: CASNRDRGPLF; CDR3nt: TGTGCCAGCAATCGCGACAGGGGGCCTTTATTC
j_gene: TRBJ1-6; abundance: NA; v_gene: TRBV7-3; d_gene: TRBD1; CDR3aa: CASSLVGQGNSPLHF; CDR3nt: TGTGCCAGCAGTCTTGTGGGACAGGGAAATTCACCCCTCCACTTT
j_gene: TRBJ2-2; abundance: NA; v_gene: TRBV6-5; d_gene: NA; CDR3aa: CATGKTNTGELFF; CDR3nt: TGTGCCACCGGGAAGACGAACACCGGGGAGCTGTTTTTT
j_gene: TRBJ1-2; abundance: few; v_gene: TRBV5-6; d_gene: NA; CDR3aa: CASSQGTFGYTF; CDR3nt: TGTGCCAGCAGCCAGGGGACCTTTGGCTACACCTTC
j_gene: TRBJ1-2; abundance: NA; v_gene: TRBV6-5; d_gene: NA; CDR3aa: CASSTGSPKGYTF; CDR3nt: TGTGCCAGCAGTACCGGATCACCCAAGGGGTACACCTTC
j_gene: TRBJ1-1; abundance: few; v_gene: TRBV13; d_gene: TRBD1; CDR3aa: CASSESRDRGGTEAFF; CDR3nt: TGTGCCAGCTCCGAGTCGCGGGACAGGGGGGGAACTGAAGCTTTCTTT
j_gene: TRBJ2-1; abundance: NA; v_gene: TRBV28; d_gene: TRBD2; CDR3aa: CASSFSGGALNEQFF; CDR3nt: TGTGCCAGCAGTTTTAGCGGGGGGGCCCTCAATGAGCAGTTCTTC
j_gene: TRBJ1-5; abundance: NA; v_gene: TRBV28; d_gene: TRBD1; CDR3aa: CASRTTGAQGPQHF; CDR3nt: TGTGCCAGCAGAACCACAGGGGCGCAGGGGCCCCAGCATTTT
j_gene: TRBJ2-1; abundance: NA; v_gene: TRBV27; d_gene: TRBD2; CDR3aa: CASALRLAGGGEQFF; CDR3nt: TGTGCCAGCGCCCTGAGACTAGCGGGAGGGGGGGAGCAGTTCTTC
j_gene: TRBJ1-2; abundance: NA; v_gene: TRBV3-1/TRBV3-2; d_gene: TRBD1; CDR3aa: CASSQRQGGYGYTF; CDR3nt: TGTGCCAGCAGCCAAAGGCAGGGGGGCTATGGCTACACCTTC
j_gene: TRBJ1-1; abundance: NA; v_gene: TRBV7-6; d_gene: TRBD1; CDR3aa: CASSSAGTGGPADTEAFF; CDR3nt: TGTGCCAGCAGCTCCGCCGGGACAGGGGGTCCGGCAGACACTGAAGCTTTCTTT
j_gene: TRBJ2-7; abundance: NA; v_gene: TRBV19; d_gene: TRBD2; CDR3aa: CASSTGLAGAKQYF; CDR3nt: TGTGCCAGTAGTACGGGACTAGCGGGAGCCAAGCAGTACTTC
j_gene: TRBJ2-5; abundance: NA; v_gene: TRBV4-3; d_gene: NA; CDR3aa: CASSQYQGPARAETQYF; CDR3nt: TGCGCCAGCAGCCAATACCAAGGTCCCGCGCGGGCAGAGACCCAGTACTTC
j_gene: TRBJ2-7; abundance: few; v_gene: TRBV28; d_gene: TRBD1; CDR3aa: CASSRDRVRAEQYF; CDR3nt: TGTGCCAGCAGCCGGGACAGGGTAAGGGCAGAGCAGTACTTC
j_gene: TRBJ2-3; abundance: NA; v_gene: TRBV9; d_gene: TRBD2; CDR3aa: CASSPPRAGVSDTQYF; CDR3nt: TGTGCCAGCAGCCCCCCCAGAGCGGGAGTAAGCGATACGCAGTATTTT
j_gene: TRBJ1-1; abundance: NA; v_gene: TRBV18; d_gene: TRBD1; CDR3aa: CASSSRDRGKNTEAFF; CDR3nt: TGTGCCAGCTCATCCCGGGACAGAGGAAAGAACACTGAAGCTTTCTTT
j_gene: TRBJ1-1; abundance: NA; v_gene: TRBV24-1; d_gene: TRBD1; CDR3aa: CATTTLTGPTEAFF; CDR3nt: TGTGCCACCACTACCCTGACAGGGCCCACTGAAGCTTTCTTT
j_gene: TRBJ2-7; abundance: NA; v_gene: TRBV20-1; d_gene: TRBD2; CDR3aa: CSASPLSGMGQGYEQYF; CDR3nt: TGCAGTGCTAGTCCCCTTAGCGGGATGGGTCAGGGGTACGAGCAGTACTTC
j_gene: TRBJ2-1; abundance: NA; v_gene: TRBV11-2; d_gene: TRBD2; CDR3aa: CASSPGGGSYNEQFF; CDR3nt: TGTGCCAGCAGCCCCGGGGGGGGATCCTACAATGAGCAGTTCTTC
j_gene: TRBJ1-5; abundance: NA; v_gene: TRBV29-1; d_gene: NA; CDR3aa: CSVVWGPDSNQPQHF; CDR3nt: TGCAGCGTTGTCTGGGGCCCGGATAGCAATCAGCCCCAGCATTTT
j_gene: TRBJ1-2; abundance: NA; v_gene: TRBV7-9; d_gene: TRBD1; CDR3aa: CASSSRTTGGGYGYTF; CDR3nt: TGTGCCAGCAGCTCTCGTACAACAGGGGGAGGCTATGGCTACACCTTC
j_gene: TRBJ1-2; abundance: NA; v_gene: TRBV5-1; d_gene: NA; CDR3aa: CASSPLTQNYGYTF; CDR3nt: TGCGCCAGCAGCCCGTTAACACAAAACTATGGCTACACCTTC
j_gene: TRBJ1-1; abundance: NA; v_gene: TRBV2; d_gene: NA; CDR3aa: CASSEGGPTEAFF; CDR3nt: TGTGCCAGCAGTGAAGGCGGGCCCACTGAAGCTTTCTTT
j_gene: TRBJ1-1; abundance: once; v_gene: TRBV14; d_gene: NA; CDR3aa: CASSPPAGLNTEAFF; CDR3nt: TGTGCCAGCAGCCCCCCGGCAGGGTTGAACACTGAAGCTTTCTTT
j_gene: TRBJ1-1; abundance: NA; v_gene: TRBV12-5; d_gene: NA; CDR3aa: CASSRTHENTEAFF; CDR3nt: TGTGCTAGTTCACGGACACACGAAAACACTGAAGCTTTCTTT
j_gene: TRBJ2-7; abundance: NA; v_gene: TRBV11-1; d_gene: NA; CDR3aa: CASSWETGYEQYF; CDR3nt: TGTGCCAGCAGCTGGGAGACAGGCTACGAGCAGTACTTC
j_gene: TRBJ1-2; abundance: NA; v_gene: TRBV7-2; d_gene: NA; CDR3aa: CASSLWTSGINYGYTF; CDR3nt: TGTGCCAGCAGCTTATGGACGTCCGGGATTAACTATGGCTACACCTTC
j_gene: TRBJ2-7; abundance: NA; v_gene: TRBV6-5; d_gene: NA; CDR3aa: CASSPWQGRVEQYF; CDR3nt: TGTGCCAGCAGTCCTTGGCAGGGCCGCGTCGAGCAGTACTTC
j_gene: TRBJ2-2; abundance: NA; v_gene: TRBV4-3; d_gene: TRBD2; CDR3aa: CASSQGLAGDTGELFF; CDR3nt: TGCGCCAGCAGCCAAGGACTAGCGGGAGACACCGGGGAGCTGTTTTTT
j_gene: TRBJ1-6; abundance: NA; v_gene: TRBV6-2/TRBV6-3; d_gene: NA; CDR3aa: CASSYFGLDNSPLHF; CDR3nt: TGTGCCAGCAGTTACTTCGGTCTGGATAATTCACCCCTCCACTTT
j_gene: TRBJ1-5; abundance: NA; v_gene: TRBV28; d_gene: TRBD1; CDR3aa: CASSPGQGNQPQHF; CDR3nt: TGTGCCAGCAGTCCAGGACAGGGCAATCAGCCCCAGCATTTT
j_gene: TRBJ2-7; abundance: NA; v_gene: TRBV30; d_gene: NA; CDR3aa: CALHTGIREQYF; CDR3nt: TGTGCCCTACATACGGGGATACGGGAGCAGTACTTC
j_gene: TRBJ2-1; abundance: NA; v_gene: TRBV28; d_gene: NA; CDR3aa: CASSLGGENYNEQFF; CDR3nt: TGTGCCAGCAGTTTAGGAGGGGAGAACTACAATGAGCAGTTCTTC
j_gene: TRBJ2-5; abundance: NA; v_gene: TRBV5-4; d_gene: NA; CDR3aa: CASSSSSDQETQYF; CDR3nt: TGTGCCAGCAGCTCCTCTAGCGACCAAGAGACCCAGTACTTC
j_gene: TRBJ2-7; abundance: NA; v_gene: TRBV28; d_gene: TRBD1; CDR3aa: CASSFTGGGSGEQYF; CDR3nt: TGTGCCAGCAGTTTTACAGGGGGTGGGTCTGGCGAGCAGTACTTC
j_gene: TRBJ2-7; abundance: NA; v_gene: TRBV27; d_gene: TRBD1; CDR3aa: CASRGQGAGEQYF; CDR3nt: TGTGCCAGCAGAGGACAGGGGGCGGGTGAGCAGTACTTC